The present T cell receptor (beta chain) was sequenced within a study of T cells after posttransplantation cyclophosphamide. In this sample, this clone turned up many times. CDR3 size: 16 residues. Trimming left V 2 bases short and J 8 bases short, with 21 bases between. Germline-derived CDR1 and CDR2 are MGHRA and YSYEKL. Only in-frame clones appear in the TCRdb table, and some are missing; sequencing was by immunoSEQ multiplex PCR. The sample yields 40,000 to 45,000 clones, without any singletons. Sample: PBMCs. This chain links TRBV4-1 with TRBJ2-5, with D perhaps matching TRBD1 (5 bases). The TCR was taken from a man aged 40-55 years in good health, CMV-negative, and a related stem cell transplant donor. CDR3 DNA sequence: TGCGCCAGCAGCCAAAACGGTTTTGGGGCTGAAGGAACCCAGTACTTC. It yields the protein CASSQNGFGAEGTQYF.